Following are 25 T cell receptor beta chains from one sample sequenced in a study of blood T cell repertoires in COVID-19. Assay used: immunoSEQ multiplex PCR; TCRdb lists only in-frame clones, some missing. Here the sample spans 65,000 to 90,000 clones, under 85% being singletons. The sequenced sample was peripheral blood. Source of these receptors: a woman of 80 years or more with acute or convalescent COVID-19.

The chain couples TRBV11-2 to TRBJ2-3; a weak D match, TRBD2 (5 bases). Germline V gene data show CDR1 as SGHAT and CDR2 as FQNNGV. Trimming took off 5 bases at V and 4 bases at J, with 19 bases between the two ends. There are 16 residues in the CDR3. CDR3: CASSTWTPGGADTQYF. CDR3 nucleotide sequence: TGTGCCAGCAGCACATGGACCCCCGGAGGCGCAGATACGCAGTATTTT. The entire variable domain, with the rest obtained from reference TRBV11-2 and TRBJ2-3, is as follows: EAGVAQSPRYKIIEKRQSVAFWCNPISGHATLYWYQQILGQGPKLLIQFQNNGVVDDSQLPKDRFSAERLKGVDSTLKIQPAKLEDSAVYLCASSTWTPGGADTQYFGPGTRLTVL.

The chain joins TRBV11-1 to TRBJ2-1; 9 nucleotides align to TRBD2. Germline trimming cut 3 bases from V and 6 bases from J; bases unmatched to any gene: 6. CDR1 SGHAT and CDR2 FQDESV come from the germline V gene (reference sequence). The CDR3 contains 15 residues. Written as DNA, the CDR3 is TGTGCCAGCAGCTTCGGCGCGGGAGGGGTCAATGAGCAGTTCTTC. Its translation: CASSFGAGGVNEQFF. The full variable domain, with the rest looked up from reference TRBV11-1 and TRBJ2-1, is EAEVAQSPRYKITEKSQAVAFWCDPISGHATLYWYRQILGQGPELLVQFQDESVVDDSQLPKDRFSAERLKGVDSTLKIQPAELGDSAMYLCASSFGAGGVNEQFFGPGTRLTVL.

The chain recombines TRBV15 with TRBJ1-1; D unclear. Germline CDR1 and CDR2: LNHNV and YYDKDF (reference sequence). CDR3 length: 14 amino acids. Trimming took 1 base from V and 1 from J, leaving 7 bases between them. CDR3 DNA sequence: TGTGCCACCAGCAGAGCCACCAGGAACACTGAAGCTTTCTTT. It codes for CATSRATRNTEAFF.

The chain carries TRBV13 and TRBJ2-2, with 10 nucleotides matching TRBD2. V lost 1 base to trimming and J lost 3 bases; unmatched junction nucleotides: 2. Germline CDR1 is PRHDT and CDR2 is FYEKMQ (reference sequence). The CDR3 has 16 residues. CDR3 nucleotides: TGTGCCAGCAGCTTAGCTCTAGCGGGAGACACCGGGGAGCTGTTTTTT. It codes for CASSLALAGDTGELFF.

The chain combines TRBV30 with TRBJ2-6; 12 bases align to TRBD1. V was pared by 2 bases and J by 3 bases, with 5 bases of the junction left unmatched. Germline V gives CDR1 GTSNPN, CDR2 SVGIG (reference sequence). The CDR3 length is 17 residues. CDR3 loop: CAWSTGTGGGGANVLTF. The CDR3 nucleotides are TGTGCCTGGAGTACCGGGACAGGGGGCGGTGGGGCCAACGTCCTGACTTTC.

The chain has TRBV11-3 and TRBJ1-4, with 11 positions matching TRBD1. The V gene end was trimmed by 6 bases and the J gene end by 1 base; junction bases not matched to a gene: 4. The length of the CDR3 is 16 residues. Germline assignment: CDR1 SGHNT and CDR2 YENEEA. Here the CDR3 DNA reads TGTGCCAGCAGGTCCGGGACAGGGGGAACTAATGAAAAACTGTTTTTT. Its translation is CASRSGTGGTNEKLFF.

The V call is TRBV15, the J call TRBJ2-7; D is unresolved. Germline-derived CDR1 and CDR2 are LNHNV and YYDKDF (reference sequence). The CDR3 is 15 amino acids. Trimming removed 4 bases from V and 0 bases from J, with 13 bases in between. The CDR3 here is CATSIGTEPSYEQYF. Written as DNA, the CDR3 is TGTGCCACCAGCATCGGCACAGAACCCTCCTACGAGCAGTACTTC.

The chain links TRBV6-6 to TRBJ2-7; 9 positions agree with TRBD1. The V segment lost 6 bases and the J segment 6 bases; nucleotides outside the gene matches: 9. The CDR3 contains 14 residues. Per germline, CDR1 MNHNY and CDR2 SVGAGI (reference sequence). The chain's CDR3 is CASRDGTGFREQYF. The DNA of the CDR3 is TGTGCCAGCAGAGACGGGACAGGGTTTCGCGAGCAGTACTTC.

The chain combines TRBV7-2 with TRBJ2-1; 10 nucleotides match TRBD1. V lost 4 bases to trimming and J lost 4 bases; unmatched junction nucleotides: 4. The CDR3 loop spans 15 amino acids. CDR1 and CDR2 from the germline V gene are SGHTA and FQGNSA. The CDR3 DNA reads TGTGCCAGCAGCTCCGACAGGGGGCAATACAATGAGCAGTTCTTC. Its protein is CASSSDRGQYNEQFF.

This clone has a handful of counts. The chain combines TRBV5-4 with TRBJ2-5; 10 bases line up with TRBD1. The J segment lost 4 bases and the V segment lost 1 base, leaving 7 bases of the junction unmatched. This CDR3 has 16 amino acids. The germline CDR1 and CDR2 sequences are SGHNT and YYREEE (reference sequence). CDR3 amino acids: CASSLLGTGERETQYF. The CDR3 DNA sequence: TGTGCCAGCAGCTTGCTAGGGACAGGGGAGCGAGAGACCCAGTACTTC.

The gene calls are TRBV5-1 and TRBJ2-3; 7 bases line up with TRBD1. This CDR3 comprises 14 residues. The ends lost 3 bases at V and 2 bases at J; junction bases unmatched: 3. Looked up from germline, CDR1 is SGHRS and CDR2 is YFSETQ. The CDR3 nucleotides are TGCGCCAGCAGCTCGACAGGGCACACAGATACGCAGTATTTT. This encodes CASSSTGHTDTQYF.

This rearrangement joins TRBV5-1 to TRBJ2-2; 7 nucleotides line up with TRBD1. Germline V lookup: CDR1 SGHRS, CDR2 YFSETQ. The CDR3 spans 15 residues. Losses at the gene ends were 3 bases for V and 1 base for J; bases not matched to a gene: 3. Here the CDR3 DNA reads TGCGCCAGCAGCTGGGGGACAGTGAACACCGGGGAGCTGTTTTTT. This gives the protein CASSWGTVNTGELFF.

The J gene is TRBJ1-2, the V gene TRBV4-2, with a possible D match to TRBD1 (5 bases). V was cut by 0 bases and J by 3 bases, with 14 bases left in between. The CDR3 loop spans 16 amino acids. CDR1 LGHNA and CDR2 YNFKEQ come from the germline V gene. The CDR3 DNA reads TGTGCCAGCAGCCAAGATTCTGGAAGGGGCGACTATGGCTACACCTTC. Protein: CASSQDSGRGDYGYTF.

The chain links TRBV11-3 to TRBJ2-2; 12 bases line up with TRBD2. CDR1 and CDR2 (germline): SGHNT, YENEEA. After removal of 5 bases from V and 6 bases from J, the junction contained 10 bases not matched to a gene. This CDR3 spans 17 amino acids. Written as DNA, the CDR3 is TGTGCCAGCAGCCCCCGACTAGCGGGAGAAGCCGCCGGGGAGCTGTTTTTT. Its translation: CASSPRLAGEAAGELFF.

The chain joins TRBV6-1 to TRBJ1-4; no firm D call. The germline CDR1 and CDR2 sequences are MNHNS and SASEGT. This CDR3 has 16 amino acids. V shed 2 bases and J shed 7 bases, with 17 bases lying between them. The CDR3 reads CASSEYRWGVGEKLFF. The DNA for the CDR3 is TGTGCCAGCAGTGAATATAGGTGGGGAGTCGGTGAAAAACTGTTTTTT.

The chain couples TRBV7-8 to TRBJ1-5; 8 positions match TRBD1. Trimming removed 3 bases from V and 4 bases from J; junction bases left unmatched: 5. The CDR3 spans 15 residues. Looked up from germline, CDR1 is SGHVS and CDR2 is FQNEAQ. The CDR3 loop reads CASSFTGGSNQPQHF. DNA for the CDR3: TGTGCCAGCAGCTTTACAGGGGGTTCTAATCAGCCCCAGCATTTT. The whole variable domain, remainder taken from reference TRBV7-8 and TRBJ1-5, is GAGVSQSPRYKVAKRGQDVALRCDPISGHVSLFWYQQALGQGPEFLTYFQNEAQLDKSGLPSDRFFAERPEGSVSTLKIQRTQQEDSAVYLCASSFTGGSNQPQHFGDGTRLSIL.

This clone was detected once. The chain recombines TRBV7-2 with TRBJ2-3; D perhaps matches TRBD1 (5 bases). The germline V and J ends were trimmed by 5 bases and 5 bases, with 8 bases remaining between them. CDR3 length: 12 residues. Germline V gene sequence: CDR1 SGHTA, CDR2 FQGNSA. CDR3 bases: TGTGCCAGCAGCGTCAGGGAAGATACGCAGTATTTT. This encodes CASSVREDTQYF.

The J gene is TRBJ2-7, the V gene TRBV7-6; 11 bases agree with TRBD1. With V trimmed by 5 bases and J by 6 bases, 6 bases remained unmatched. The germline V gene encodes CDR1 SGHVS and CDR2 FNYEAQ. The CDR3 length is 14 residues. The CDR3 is CASSRDRGFGEQYF. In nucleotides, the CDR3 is TGTGCCAGCAGCCGGGACAGGGGGTTCGGCGAGCAGTACTTC.

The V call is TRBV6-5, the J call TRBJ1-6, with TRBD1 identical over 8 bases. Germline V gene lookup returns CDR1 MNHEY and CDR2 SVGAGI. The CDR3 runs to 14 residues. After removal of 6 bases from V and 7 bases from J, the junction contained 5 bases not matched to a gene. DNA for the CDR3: TGTGCCAGCAGAGGACAGGGCGGCAATTCACCCCTCCACTTT. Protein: CASRGQGGNSPLHF.

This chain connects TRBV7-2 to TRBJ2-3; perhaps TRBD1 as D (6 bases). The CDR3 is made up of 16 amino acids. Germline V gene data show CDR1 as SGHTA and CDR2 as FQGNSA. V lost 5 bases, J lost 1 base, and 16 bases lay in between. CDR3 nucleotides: TGTGCCAGCAGCCGTGGGGGCTCCAGCGGCACAGATACGCAGTATTTT. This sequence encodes CASSRGGSSGTDTQYF.

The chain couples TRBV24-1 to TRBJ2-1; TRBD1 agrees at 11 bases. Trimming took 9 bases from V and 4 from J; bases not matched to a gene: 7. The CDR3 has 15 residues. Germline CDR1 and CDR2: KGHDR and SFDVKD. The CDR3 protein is CATGTGTGGYNEQFF. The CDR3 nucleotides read TGTGCCACCGGGACCGGGACAGGGGGTTACAATGAGCAGTTCTTC.

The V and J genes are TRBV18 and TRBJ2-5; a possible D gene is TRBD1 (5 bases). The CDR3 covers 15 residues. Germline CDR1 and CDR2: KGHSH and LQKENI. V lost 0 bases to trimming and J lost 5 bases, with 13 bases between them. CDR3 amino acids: CASSPPSGLGETQYF. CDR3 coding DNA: TGTGCCAGCTCACCACCCTCAGGGTTAGGCGAGACCCAGTACTTC.

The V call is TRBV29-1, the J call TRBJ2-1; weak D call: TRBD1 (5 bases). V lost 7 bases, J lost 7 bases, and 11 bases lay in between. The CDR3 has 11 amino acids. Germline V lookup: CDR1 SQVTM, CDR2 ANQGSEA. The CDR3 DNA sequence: TGCAGCGCCTGGGGCCCTAATGAGCAGTTCTTC. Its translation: CSAWGPNEQFF.

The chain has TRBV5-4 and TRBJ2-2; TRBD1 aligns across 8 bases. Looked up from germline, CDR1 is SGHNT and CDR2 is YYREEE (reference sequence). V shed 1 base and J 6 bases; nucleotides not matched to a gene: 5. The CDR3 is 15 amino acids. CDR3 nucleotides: TGTGCCAGCAGCTTGAGGCAGGGGGCGTCCGGGGAGCTGTTTTTT. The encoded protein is CASSLRQGASGELFF.

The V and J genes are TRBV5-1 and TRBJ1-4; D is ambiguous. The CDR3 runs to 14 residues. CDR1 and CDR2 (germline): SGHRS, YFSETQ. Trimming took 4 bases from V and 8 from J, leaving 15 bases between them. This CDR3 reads CASSTDSGNEKLFF. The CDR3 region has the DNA TGCGCCAGCAGCACCGATAGTGGTAACGAAAAACTGTTTTTT.